The sample holds many counts of the clone carrying this TCR beta chain. Its antigen is not identified. The germline V gene encodes CDR1 SGHVS and CDR2 FNYEAQ. Unmatched junction bases numbered 8, after V lost 4 bases and J lost 1 base. The CDR3 is made up of 16 amino acids. TCRdb used MiXCR to reprocess the reads, holding one entry per CDR3 protein. The sample contains 500,000 to 600,000 distinct CDR3 sequences, more than 15% of which appear only once. These data come from a study of T cell repertoires in cytomegalovirus infection. Study context: Public TCR beta signatures were indicative of both CMV infection and a matching HLA type. General study points: HLA-C-restricted CMV-specific TCR beta clonotypes prevailed in the ex vivo response. Cumulative public TCR beta family frequency identified carriers of CMV plus the relevant HLA.

The clonotype comes from a human donor in good health (CMV status not recorded). Some clones in this sample may be carry-over from other donors' samples. This chain links TRBV7-6 with TRBJ2-3; 7 nucleotides line up with TRBD1. The sequenced sample consisted of CD8+ T cells from PBMCs. Here the CDR3 DNA reads TGTGCCAGCAGCTCCCCCTCAGGGGGAGGCACAGATACGCAGTATTTT. Translation gives CASSSPSGGGTDTQYF.